These 12 T cell receptor beta chains share one sample of origin, sequenced in a study of T-cell memory formation after mild COVID-19. In TCRdb, the 5' RACE reads were re-called with MiXCR into one record per CDR3 protein. The repertoire holds approximately 560,000 distinct CDR3 sequences, 17% seen once, with roughly 8% in the top ten. Sequences were obtained from PBMCs or a T cell subset sorted from them (not recorded which). These receptors were taken from an adult woman who had mild COVID-19 (a few samples of this study predate the infection). Cell type and time point are not known.

This clonotype was detected a few times. The gene calls are TRBV7-8 and TRBJ2-1; TRBD1 matches 7 bases. CDR1 is SGHVS, CDR2 FQNEAQ, per germline. The CDR3 is 18 residues long. V shed 1 base and J 0 bases; nucleotides not matched to a gene: 9. The CDR3 reads CASSLDPVGGSSYNEQFF. The CDR3 nucleotides are TGTGCCAGCAGCTTAGACCCCGTAGGGGGCAGCTCCTACAATGAGCAGTTCTTC.

This clonotype showed up just a few times. V usage is TRBV5-1 and J usage is TRBJ2-4, with 7 bases lining up with TRBD1. J was trimmed by 9 bases and V by 4 bases; bases with no gene match: 13. The CDR3 contains 15 residues. The germline gives CDR1 SGHRS, CDR2 YFSETQ. CDR3 region: CASSPGTVASPIQYF. Here the CDR3 DNA reads TGCGCCAGCAGCCCAGGGACAGTTGCATCACCCATTCAGTACTTC.

This chain links TRBV5-1 with TRBJ1-4, with unresolved D. CDR3 length equals 14 residues. V dropped 4 bases and J dropped 0 bases, with 7 bases sitting between them. The germline V gene encodes CDR1 SGHRS and CDR2 YFSETQ. CDR3 sequence (DNA): TGCGCCAGCAGCCGAAGCACAACTAATGAAAAACTGTTTTTT. Its translation: CASSRSTTNEKLFF.

This chain uses TRBV7-9 with TRBJ1-6, with 8 bases matching TRBD1. The germline gives CDR1 SEHNR, CDR2 FQNEAQ (reference sequence). The CDR3 has 14 amino acids. Germline trimming cut 5 bases from V and 10 bases from J; bases unmatched to any gene: 7. Written as DNA, the CDR3 is TGTGCCAGCAGCCGCCGTGACAGGGGATCACCCCTCCACTTT. Translated: CASSRRDRGSPLHF.

This clonotype showed up just a few times. The chain has TRBV7-6 and TRBJ2-1, with 16 bases matching TRBD2. V dropped 5 bases and J dropped 14; count of bases not matched to a gene: 9. The CDR3 sequence is 15 residues long. From germline, CDR1 is SGHVS and CDR2 FNYEAQ. CDR3: CASSRGTSGGAGEFF. In nucleotides, the CDR3 is TGTGCCAGCAGCCGCGGGACTAGCGGGGGGGCCGGCGAGTTCTTC.

This rearrangement joins TRBV29-1 to TRBJ2-3, with 7 bases lining up with TRBD2. The V and J ends lost 6 bases and 1 base, in that order; junction bases with no gene match: 7. The CDR3 loop spans 14 amino acids. Germline V gene data show CDR1 as SQVTM and CDR2 as ANQGSEA. The CDR3 reads CSVQVLAGTDTQYF. The CDR3 DNA is TGCAGCGTCCAAGTCCTAGCGGGCACAGATACGCAGTATTTT.

This chain joins TRBV7-2 and TRBJ2-7, with D perhaps matching TRBD1 or TRBD2 (5 bases each). CDR1 and CDR2 (germline): SGHTA, FQGNSA. This CDR3 contains 15 residues. The germline V and J ends were trimmed by 3 bases and 1 base, with 13 bases remaining between them. CDR3 residues: CASSFEGTLSYEQYF. The CDR3 DNA follows: TGTGCCAGCAGCTTTGAGGGGACCCTGTCCTACGAGCAGTACTTC.

The chain employs TRBV5-1 and TRBJ2-5; the D is unclear. The germline V gene encodes CDR1 SGHRS and CDR2 YFSETQ. The CDR3 spans 12 residues. V shed 1 base and J shed 5 bases, with 6 bases lying between them. CDR3: CASSLNLETQYF. The DNA for the CDR3 is TGCGCCAGCAGCTTGAACCTCGAGACCCAGTACTTC.

This clonotype was detected only a few times. The chain uses TRBV7-2 and TRBJ2-1; tentative D call: TRBD2 (6 bases). Trimming took off 3 bases at V and 8 bases at J, with 14 bases between the two ends. Germline V CDR1 and CDR2: SGHTA, FQGNSA. There are 14 residues in the CDR3. CDR3 nucleotides: TGTGCCAGCAGCTTTGGGGGGTTCGGCGATGAGCAGTTCTTC. Translation gives CASSFGGFGDEQFF.

This clonotype was counted many times. The CDR3 nucleotides are TGTGCCAGCACTGGGACAGACCTACGAGAGCAGTACTTC. Translated, it gives CASTGTDLREQYF. This chain uses TRBV19 with TRBJ2-7; TRBD1 aligns across 7 bases. V was pared by 9 bases and J by 7 bases, with 12 bases of the junction left unmatched. CDR3 length: 13 amino acids. Per germline, CDR1 LNHDA and CDR2 SQIVND (reference sequence). Supplemented by reference TRBV19 and TRBJ2-7, the full variable domain reads DGGITQSPKYLFRKEGQNVTLSCEQNLNHDAMYWYRQDPGQGLRLIYYSQIVNDFQKGDIAEGYSVSREKKESFPLTVTSAQKNPTAFYLCASTGTDLREQYFGPGTRLTVT.

In this sample, this clonotype turned up a few times. The CDR3 DNA sequence: TGTGCCAGCAGTTACGGAGCTGACTATGTCCGCGACGAGCAGTACTTC. This sequence encodes CASSYGADYVRDEQYF. V and J are TRBV6-2 or TRBV6-3 and TRBJ2-7; perhaps TRBD2 as D (5 bases). This CDR3 has 16 amino acids. Looked up from germline, CDR1 is MNHEY and CDR2 is SVGEGT. V dropped 2 bases and J dropped 5 bases, with 19 bases sitting between them.

As for this clonotype: The junction does not match germline at one end; this may be a read error. This chain joins TRBV18 and TRBJ1-1, with TRBD1 matching 8 bases. CDR3 length: 11 amino acids. Germline CDR1 is KGHSH and CDR2 is LQKENI. The CDR3 here is CASSLGQVAVF. The CDR3 nucleotides read TGTGCCAGCTCACTGGGACAGGTGGCCGTCTTT.